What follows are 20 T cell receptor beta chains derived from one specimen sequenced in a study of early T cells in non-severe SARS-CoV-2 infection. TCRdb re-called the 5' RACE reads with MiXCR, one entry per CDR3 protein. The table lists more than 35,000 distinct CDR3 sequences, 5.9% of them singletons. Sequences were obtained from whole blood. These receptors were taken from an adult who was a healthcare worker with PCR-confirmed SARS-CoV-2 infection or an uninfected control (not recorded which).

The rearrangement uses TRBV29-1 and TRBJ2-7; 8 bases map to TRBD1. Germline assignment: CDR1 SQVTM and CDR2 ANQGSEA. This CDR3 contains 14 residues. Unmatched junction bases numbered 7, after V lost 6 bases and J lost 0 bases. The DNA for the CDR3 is TGCAGCGTGAGGAGACAGGGGACCTCCTACGAGCAGTACTTC. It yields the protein CSVRRQGTSYEQYF.

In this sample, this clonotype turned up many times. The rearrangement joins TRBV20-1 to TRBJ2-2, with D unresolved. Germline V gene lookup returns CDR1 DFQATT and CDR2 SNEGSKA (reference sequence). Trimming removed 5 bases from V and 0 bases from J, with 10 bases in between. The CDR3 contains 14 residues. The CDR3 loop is CSACPWANTGELFF. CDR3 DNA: TGCAGTGCTTGTCCCTGGGCGAACACCGGGGAGCTGTTTTTT.

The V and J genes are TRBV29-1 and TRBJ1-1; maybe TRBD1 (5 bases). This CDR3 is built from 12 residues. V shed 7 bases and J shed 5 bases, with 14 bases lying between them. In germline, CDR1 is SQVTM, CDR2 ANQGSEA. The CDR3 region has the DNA TGCAGCGCTAAAGCGGGGCGGACTGAAGCTTTCTTT. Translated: CSAKAGRTEAFF.

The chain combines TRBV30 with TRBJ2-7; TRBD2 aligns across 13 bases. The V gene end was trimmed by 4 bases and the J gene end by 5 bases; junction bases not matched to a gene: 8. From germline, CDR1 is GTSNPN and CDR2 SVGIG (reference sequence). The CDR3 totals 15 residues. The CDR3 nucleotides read TGTGCCTGGACCCTGGCCGGGACTAGCGGGAACGAGCAGTACTTC. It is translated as CAWTLAGTSGNEQYF. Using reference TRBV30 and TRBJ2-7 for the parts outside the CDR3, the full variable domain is SQTIHQWPATLVQPVGSPLSLECTVEGTSNPNLYWYRQAAGRGLQLLFYSVGIGQISSEVPQNLSASRPQDRQFILSSKKLLLSDSGFYLCAWTLAGTSGNEQYFGPGTRLTVT.

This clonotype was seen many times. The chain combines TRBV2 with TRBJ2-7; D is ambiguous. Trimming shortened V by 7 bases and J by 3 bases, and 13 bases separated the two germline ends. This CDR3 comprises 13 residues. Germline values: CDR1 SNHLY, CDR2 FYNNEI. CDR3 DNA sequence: TGTGCCAGCAACGGCGGCACGAACTACGAGCAGTACTTC. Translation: CASNGGTNYEQYF.

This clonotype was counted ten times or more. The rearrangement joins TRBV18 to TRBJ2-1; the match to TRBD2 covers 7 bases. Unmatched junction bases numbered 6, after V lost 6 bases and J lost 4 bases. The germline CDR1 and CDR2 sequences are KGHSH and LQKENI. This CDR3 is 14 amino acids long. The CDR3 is CASSLADLYNEQFF. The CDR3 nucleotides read TGTGCCAGCTCGCTAGCGGATTTGTACAATGAGCAGTTCTTC.

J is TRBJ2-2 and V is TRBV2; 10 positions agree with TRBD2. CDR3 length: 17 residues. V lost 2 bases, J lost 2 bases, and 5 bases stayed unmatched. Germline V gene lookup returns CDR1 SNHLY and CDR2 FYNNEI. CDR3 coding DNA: TGTGCCAGCAGTGAAACCGGGACTAGCGCAAACACCGGGGAGCTGTTTTTT. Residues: CASSETGTSANTGELFF.

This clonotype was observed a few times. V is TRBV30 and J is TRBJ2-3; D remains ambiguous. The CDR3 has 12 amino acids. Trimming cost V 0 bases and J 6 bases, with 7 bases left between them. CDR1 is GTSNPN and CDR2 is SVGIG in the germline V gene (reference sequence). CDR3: CAWSVLRDTQYF. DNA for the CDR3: TGTGCCTGGAGTGTGCTTCGGGATACGCAGTATTTT.

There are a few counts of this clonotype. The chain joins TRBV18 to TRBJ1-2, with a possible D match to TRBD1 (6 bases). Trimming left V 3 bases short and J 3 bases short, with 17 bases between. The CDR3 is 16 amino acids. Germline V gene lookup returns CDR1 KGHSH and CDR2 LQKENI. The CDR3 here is CASSPLRGYFDYGYTF. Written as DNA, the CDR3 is TGTGCCAGCTCACCTCTAAGGGGGTATTTTGACTATGGCTACACCTTC.

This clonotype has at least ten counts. The CDR3 loop is CSGLGDSSYNEQFF. CDR3 nucleotides: TGCAGTGGTTTGGGGGATAGCTCCTACAATGAGCAGTTCTTC. The chain joins TRBV20-1 to TRBJ2-1; D assignment may be TRBD1 or TRBD2 (5 bases each). Trimming pared 7 bases from V and 0 bases from J, leaving 13 bases between. CDR3 length: 14 amino acids. Germline lookup yields CDR1 DFQATT and CDR2 SNEGSKA (reference sequence).

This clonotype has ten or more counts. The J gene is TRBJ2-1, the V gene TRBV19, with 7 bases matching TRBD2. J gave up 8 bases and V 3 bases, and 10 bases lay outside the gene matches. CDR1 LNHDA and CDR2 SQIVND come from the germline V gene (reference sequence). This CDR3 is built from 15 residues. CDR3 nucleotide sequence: TGTGCCAGTAGTATGTCCCTCCGGGGGGTCCATGAGCAGTTCTTC. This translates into CASSMSLRGVHEQFF.

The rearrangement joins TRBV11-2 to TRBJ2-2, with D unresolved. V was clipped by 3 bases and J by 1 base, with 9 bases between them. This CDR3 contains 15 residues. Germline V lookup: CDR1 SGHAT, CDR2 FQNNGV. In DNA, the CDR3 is TGTGCCAGCAGCTTCAGTTTCGGGAACACCGGGGAGCTGTTTTTT. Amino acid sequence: CASSFSFGNTGELFF.

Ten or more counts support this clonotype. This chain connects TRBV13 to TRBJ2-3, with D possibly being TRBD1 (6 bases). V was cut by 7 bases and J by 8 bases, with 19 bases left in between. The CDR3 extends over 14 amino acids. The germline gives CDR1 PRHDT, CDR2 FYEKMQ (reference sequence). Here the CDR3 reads CASIHTGTTGTQYF. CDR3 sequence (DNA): TGTGCCAGCATCCACACCGGGACAACGGGTACGCAGTATTTT.

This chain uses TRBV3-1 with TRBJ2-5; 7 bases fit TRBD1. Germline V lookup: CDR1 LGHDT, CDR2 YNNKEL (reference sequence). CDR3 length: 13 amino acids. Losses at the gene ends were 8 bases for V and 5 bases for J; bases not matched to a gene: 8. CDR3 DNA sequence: TGTGCCAGCGTGGACAGGCTCCACGAGACCCAGTACTTC. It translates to CASVDRLHETQYF.

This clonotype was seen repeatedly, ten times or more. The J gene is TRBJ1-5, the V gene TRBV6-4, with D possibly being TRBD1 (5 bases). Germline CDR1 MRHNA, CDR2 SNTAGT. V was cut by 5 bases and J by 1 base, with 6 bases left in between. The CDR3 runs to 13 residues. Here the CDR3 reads CASSPGSNQPQHF. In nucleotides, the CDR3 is TGTGCCAGCAGTCCAGGGAGCAATCAGCCCCAGCATTTT.

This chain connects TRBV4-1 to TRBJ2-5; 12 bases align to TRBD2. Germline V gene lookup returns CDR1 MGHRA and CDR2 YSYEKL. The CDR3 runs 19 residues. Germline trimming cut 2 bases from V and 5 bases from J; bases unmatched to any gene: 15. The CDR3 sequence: CASSQTWMLWTSGTETQYF. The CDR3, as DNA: TGCGCCAGCAGCCAAACATGGATGCTTTGGACTAGCGGGACTGAGACCCAGTACTTC.

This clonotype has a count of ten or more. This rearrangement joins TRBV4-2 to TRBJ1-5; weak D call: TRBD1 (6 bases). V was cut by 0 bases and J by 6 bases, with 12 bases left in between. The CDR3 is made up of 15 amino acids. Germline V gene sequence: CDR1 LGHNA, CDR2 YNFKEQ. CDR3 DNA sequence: TGTGCCAGCAGCCAAGAGGCTACAGGGCGTCAGCCCCAGCATTTT. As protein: CASSQEATGRQPQHF.

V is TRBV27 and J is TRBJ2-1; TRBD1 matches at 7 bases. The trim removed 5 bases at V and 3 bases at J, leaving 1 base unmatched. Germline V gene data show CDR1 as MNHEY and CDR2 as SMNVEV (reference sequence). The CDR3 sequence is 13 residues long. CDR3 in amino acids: CASSGDSYNEQFF. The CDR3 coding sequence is TGTGCCAGCAGTGGGGACAGCTACAATGAGCAGTTCTTC.

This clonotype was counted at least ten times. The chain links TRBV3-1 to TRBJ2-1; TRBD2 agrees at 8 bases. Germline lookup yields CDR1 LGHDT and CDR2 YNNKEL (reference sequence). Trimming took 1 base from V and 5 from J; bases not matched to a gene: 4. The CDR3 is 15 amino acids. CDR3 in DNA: TGTGCCAGCAGCCAAGCTGCGGGAGGCCACAATGAGCAGTTCTTC. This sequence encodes CASSQAAGGHNEQFF.

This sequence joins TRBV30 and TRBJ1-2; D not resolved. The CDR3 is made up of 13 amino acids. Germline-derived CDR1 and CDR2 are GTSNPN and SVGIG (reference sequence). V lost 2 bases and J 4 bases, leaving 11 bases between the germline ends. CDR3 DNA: TGTGCCTGGAGTCCGAACGCCGGCTATGGCTACACCTTC. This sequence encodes CAWSPNAGYGYTF.